Described below is a single T cell receptor (beta chain) sequence and its context. The antigen is unknown. Sequencing used immunoSEQ multiplex PCR; TCRdb keeps in-frame clones, though not all of them. The data show roughly 51,000 clones, around 90% seen once. The sample comes from a study of T cell responses to AZD1222 COVID-19 vaccine. Study-wide results and limits: Spike-wide coverage was observed for vaccine-associated CD4 TCRs, with dominant responses at 160-218 and 743-854. It should be noted that donors were predominantly white British and more often female, and clonal diversity was possibly underestimated. Unmutated variant regions reportedly attract nearly half of all spike-specific TCRs. The number of AZD1222 recipients seropositive at baseline was only six.

The V gene lost 1 base and the J gene lost 2 bases, with 6 bases spanning the gap. CDR1 is SGHNT, CDR2 YENEEA, per germline. This CDR3 region has 13 residues. This TCR was sampled from an adult who received the AZD1222 COVID-19 vaccine. The input for sequencing was peripheral blood, taken 28 days after the second AZD1222 dose. The V call is TRBV11-3, the J call TRBJ2-7; D not resolved. CDR3 sequence (DNA): TGTGCCAGCAGCTTAGCGGCAGCCTACGAGCAGTACTTC. Its protein is CASSLAAAYEQYF.